One sample yielded the 6 T cell receptor beta chains listed below, sequenced in a study of cytomegalovirus exposure and HLA in healthy donors. With 60 Vbeta and 13 Jbeta primers, the PCR was carried out. Sequencing used immunoSEQ multiplex PCR; TCRdb keeps in-frame clones, though not all of them. This sample yields around 180,000 clones, of which around 68% are seen a single time; more than 1.3% belongs to the top ten. The sample taken for sequencing was PBMCs. The source of these receptors is a girl under 18 in good health and CMV-seronegative.

The chain is built from TRBV5-4 and TRBJ2-5; the match to TRBD2 covers 10 bases. The V and J ends lost 4 bases and 5 bases, in that order; junction bases with no gene match: 8. Germline CDR1 SGHNT, CDR2 YYREEE (reference sequence). This CDR3 spans 15 amino acids. This CDR3 reads CASSRGLAEQETQYF. CDR3 nucleotide sequence: TGTGCCAGCAGCCGAGGACTAGCGGAACAGGAGACCCAGTACTTC.

This chain uses TRBV7-3 with TRBJ2-3, with TRBD2 matching over 9 bases. The CDR3 length is 16 residues. V gave up 5 bases and J gave up 4 bases; unmatched junction bases: 10. Germline V gives CDR1 SGHTA, CDR2 FQGTGA. The CDR3 loop reads CASSLKVAGVADTQYF. CDR3 bases: TGTGCCAGCAGCCTTAAAGTAGCGGGGGTCGCAGATACGCAGTATTTT.

The chain links TRBV14 to TRBJ2-5; D remains ambiguous. The germline V gene encodes CDR1 SGHDN and CDR2 FVKESK. The CDR3 totals 12 residues. Trimming cost V 2 bases and J 5 bases, with 6 bases left between them. This CDR3 reads CASSQLGETQYF. CDR3 in DNA: TGTGCCAGCAGCCAACTCGGTGAGACCCAGTACTTC. The entire variable domain, with the rest obtained from reference TRBV14 and TRBJ2-5, is as follows: EAGVTQFPSHSVIEKGQTVTLRCDPISGHDNLYWYRRVMGKEIKFLLHFVKESKQDESGMPNNRFLAERTGGTYSTLKVQPAELEDSGVYFCASSQLGETQYFGPGTRLLVL.

CDR3 bases: TGTGCCAGCAGTCCGGGACAGGGGACTGGCTACACCTTC. This codes for CASSPGQGTGYTF. The chain has TRBV27 and TRBJ1-2; 10 bases map to TRBD1. The CDR3 is 13 amino acids. V was clipped by 5 bases and J by 7 bases; unmatched bases: 4. Germline-derived CDR1 and CDR2 are MNHEY and SMNVEV (reference sequence).

This chain joins TRBV6-5 and TRBJ2-7; 7 bases line up with TRBD2. V was pared by 0 bases and J by 4 bases, with 9 bases of the junction left unmatched. The CDR3 covers 16 residues. CDR1 and CDR2 from the germline V gene are MNHEY and SVGAGI. The CDR3 DNA is TGTGCCAGCAGTTACTCGAGGGCTAGCGGTGAATACGAGCAGTACTTC. Translating gives CASSYSRASGEYEQYF.

The chain combines TRBV7-3 with TRBJ1-4; D not certain. V dropped 5 bases and J dropped 0 bases, with 10 bases sitting between them. This CDR3 spans 15 amino acids. Germline CDR1 is SGHTA and CDR2 is FQGTGA. The CDR3 loop reads CASSRGVTTNEKLFF. CDR3 nucleotides: TGTGCCAGCAGCCGCGGGGTAACAACTAATGAAAAACTGTTTTTT.